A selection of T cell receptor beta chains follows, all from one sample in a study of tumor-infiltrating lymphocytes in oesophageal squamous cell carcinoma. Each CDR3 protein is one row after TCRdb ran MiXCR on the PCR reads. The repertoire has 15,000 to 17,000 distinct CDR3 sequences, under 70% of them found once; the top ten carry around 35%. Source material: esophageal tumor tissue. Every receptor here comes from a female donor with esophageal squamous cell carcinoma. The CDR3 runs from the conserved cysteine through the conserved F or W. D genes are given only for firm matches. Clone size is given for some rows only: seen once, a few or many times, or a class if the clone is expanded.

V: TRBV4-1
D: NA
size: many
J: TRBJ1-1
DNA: TGCGCCAGCTGGGACCGGGACGCCGGAAACACTGAAGCTTTCTTT
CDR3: CASWDRDAGNTEAFF

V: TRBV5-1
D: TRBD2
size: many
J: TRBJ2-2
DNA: TGCGCCAGCAGAGGACTAGCGGGAGTGGGGAACACCGGGGAGCTGTTTTTT
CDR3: CASRGLAGVGNTGELFF

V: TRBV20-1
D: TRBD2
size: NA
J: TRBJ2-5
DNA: TGCAGTGCTAGCCGTCTAGCGGGAGGGCGGGGGGAGACCCAGTACTTC
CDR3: CSASRLAGGRGETQYF

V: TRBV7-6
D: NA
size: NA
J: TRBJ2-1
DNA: TGTGCCAGCAGCTTTGACGGGGGCTCCTACAATGAGCAGTTCTTC
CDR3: CASSFDGGSYNEQFF

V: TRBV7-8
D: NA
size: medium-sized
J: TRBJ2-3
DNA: TGTGCCAGCAGCTTAGCAGGGGCTGTCACAGATACGCAGTATTTT
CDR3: CASSLAGAVTDTQYF

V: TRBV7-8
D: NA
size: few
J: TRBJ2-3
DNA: TGTGCCTCATTGGGCGGTCGCGCAGATACGCAGTATTTT
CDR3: CASLGGRADTQYF

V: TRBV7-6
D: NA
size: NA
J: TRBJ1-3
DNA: TGTGCCAGCAGCCAGGGGCCAGGGACTGGAAACACCATATATTTT
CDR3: CASSQGPGTGNTIYF

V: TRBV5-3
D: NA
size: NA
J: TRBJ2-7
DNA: TGTGCCAGCAGCTTGGGGGCAGGCGGCGAGCAGTACTTC
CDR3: CASSLGAGGEQYF

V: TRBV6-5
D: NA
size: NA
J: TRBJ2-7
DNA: TGTGCCAGCAGTGAAGTCCAGTACGAGCAGTACTTC
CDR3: CASSEVQYEQYF

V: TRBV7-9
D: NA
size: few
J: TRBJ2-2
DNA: TGTGCCAGCAGCTTAGCAGGGTACACCGGGGAGCTGTTTTTT
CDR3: CASSLAGYTGELFF

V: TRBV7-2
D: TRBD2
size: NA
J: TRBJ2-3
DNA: TGTGCCAGCAGCTCTTCCTATTTGCGGGGGGGCCGAGATACGCAGTATTTT
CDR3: CASSSSYLRGGRDTQYF

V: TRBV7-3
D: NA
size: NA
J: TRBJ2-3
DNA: TGTGCCAGCAGCTTGCAGGGTCCAGATACGCAGTATTTT
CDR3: CASSLQGPDTQYF

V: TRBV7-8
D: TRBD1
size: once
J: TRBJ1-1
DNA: TGTGCCAGCAGCGTGGTACAGGGGCCCAGCACTGAAGCTTTCTTT
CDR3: CASSVVQGPSTEAFF

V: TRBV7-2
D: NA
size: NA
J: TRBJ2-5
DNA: TGTGCCAGCAGTCCTACTCAGACGGAGACCCAGTACTTC
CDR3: CASSPTQTETQYF

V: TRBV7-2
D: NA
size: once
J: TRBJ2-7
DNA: TGTGCCAGCAGCTTAGCGAGGTCCACCTACGAGCAGTACTTC
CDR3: CASSLARSTYEQYF

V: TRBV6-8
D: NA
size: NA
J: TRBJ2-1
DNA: TGTGCCAGCATGAGGGGGGGTGTCGGTTATGAGCAGTTCTTC
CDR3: CASMRGGVGYEQFF

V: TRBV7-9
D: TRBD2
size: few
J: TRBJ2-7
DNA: TGTGCCAGCAGCTTTACTAGCGGGAGGGTCTACGAGCAGTACTTC
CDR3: CASSFTSGRVYEQYF

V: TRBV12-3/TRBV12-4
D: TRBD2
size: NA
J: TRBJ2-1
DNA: TGTGCCAGCAGCCCAGGACTAGCTATCAAGCAGTTCTTC
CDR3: CASSPGLAIKQFF

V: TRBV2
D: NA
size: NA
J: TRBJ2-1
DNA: TGTGCCAGCAGTGAAGGATACCTTATAGGCAATGAGCAGTTCTTC
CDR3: CASSEGYLIGNEQFF

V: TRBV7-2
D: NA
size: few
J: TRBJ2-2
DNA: TGTGCCCACAGGGTATCGGGTGACGGGGAGCTGTTTTTT
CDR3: CAHRVSGDGELFF

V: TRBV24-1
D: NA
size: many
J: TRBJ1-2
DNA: TGTGCCACCAGTGATCCAACCGGCTACACCTTC
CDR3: CATSDPTGYTF

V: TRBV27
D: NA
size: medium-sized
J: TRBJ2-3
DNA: TGTGCCAGCAAGGAGAGGTTTGGCCGCGGTACGCAGTATTTT
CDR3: CASKERFGRGTQYF

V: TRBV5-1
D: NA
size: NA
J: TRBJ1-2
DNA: TGCGCCAGCAGTTCCAGGGGTCTTAGCTACACCTTC
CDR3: CASSSRGLSYTF

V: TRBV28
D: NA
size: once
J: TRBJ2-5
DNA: TGTGCCAGCAGTTTTCTGGGGACCCTCCAAGAGACCCAGTACTTC
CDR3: CASSFLGTLQETQYF

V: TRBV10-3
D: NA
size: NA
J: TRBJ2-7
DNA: TGTGCCATCGAAGGGGTTAACTCCTACGAGCAGTACTTC
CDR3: CAIEGVNSYEQYF

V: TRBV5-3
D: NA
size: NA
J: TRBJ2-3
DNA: TGTGCCAGCAGCTTGTGGGGAGATACGCAGTATTTT
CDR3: CASSLWGDTQYF

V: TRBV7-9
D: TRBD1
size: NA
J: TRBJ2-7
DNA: TGTGCCAGCAGCTTAGACAGGGGGCAAGGCTACGAGCAGTACTTC
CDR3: CASSLDRGQGYEQYF

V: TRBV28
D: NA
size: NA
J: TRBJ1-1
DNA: TGTGCCAGCAGTTTAGATGGGACTGAAGCTTTCTTT
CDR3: CASSLDGTEAFF

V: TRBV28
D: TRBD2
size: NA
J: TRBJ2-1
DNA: TGTGCCAGCAGTTTTGGGCCTAGCGGGAGCCATGAGCAGTTCTTC
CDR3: CASSFGPSGSHEQFF

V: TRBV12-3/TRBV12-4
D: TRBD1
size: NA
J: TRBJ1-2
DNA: TGTGCCAGCAGTTATTGGGCAGGGGGATATGGCTACACCTTC
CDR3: CASSYWAGGYGYTF

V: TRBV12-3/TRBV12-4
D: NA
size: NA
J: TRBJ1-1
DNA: TGTGCCAGCAGCCTTACAGGGCCCACTGAAGCTTTCTTT
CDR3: CASSLTGPTEAFF

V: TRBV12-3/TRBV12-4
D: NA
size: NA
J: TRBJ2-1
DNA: TGTGCCAGCAAAGGGGGAGACGGAAAGCAGTTCTTC
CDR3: CASKGGDGKQFF

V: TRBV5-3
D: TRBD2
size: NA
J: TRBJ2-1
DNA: TGTGCCAGCAGCCTAACTAGCGGGAGGAGGAATGAGCAGTTCTTC
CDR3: CASSLTSGRRNEQFF

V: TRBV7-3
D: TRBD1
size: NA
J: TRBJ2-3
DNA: TGTGCCAGCAGCTTGACGGGACAGGGAACAGATACGCAGTATTTT
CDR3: CASSLTGQGTDTQYF

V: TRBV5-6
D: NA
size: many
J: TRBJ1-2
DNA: TGTGCCAGCAGCTACCCGGACGGCTATGGCTACACCTTC
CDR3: CASSYPDGYGYTF

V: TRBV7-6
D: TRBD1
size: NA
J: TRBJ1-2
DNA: TGTGCCAGCAGCTTATCCCCCGGGGACAGACGAGGCTACACCTTC
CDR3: CASSLSPGDRRGYTF

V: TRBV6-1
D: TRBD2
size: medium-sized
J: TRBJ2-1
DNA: TGTGCCAGCAGCCCCGGGACTAGCGGCTACAATGAGCAGTTCTTC
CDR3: CASSPGTSGYNEQFF

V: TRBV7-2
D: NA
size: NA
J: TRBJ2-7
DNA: TGTGCCAGCAGCCCCCGGGCGCGCTACGAGCAGTACTTC
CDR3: CASSPRARYEQYF

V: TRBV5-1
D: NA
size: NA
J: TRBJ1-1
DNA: TGCGCCAGCAGTTTTCTCCAGGGAGGCACTGAAGCTTTCTTT
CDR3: CASSFLQGGTEAFF

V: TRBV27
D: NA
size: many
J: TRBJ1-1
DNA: TGTGCCAGCAGTTTAGTGGAGAACACTGAAGCTTTCTTT
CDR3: CASSLVENTEAFF

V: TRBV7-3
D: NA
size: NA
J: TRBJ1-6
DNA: TGTGCCAGCAGCTTGTATGGGGGGTCCAATTCACCCCTCCACTTT
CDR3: CASSLYGGSNSPLHF

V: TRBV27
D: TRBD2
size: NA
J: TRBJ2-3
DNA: TGCACCAGCAGTCCCCCGGGACTAGCGGGTTTC
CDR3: CTSSPPGLAGF

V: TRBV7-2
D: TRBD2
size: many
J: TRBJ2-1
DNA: TGTGCCAGCAGCCTATATCGGACTAGCGGGGCCTCCTACAATGAGCAGTTCTTC
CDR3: CASSLYRTSGASYNEQFF

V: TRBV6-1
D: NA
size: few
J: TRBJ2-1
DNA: TGTGCCAGCAGTCCACTGGTCTCCTACAATGAGCAGTTCTTC
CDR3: CASSPLVSYNEQFF

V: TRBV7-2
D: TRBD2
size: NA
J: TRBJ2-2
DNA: TGTGCCAGCAGCTCGCGGGAGGAATCCGGGGAGCTGTTTTTT
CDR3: CASSSREESGELFF

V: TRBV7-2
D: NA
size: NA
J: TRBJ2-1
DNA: TGTGCCAGCTCTCACCCATTTCATGAGCAGTTCTTC
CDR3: CASSHPFHEQFF

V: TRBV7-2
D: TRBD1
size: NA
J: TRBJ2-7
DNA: TGTGCCAGCAGCTTAATACCGGGACAGGGGTACGAGCAGTACTTC
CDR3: CASSLIPGQGYEQYF

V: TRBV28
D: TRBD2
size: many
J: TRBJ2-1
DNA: TGTGCCAGCAGTTTATTAGCGGGAGGGTACAATGAGCAGTTCTTC
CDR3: CASSLLAGGYNEQFF

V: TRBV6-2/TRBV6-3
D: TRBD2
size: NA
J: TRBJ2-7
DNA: TGTGCCAGCAGACTAGGGACTAGCGCCTCCTACGAGCAGTACTTC
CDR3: CASRLGTSASYEQYF

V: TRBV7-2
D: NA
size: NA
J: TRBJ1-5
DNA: TGTGCCAGCAGCTTAGATGTTCGTCGGGGAGCCCAGCCCCAGCATTTT
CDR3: CASSLDVRRGAQPQHF

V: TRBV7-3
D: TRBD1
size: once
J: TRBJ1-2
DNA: TGTGCCAGCAGCGCCTACGACAGGGACTATGGCTACACCTTC
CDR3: CASSAYDRDYGYTF

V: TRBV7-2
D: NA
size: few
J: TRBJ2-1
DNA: TGTGCCAGCAGCTTAGGGCAGGCCCACAATGAGCAGTTCTTC
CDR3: CASSLGQAHNEQFF

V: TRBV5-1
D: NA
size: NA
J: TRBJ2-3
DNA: TGCGCCAGCAGCCCGGCAGGGGCAGATACGCAGTATTTT
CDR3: CASSPAGADTQYF

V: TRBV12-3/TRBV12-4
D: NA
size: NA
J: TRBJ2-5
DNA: TGTGCCAGCAGTTTAGAGGCTAGCGCAGAGACCCAGTACTTC
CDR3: CASSLEASAETQYF